This is a list of T cell receptor beta chains from one sample in a study of blood T cells in healthy people across ages. TCRdb called the 5' RACE reads again in MiXCR, with one record for every CDR3 protein. The sample has about 590,000 distinct CDR3 sequences, less than 35% seen once; the top ten hold 15% to 19%. Material: blood. All receptors come from a woman at least 80 years old in good health. CDR3s include the opening cysteine and the closing phenylalanine or tryptophan. D genes are given only for firm matches. Expanded clones are given a class, and other clones once, few, many or no size at all.

v_gene: TRBV7-7
d_gene: TRBD2
abundance: NA
j_gene: TRBJ2-5
CDR3nt: TGTGCTAGCAGCACCACTAGCGGGGGGGGTAATGAGCAGTACTTC
CDR3aa: CASSTTSGGGNEQYF

v_gene: TRBV20-1
d_gene: TRBD1
abundance: NA
j_gene: TRBJ1-5
CDR3nt: TGCAGTGCTAGAGAAGCCGGGACAGGGGACATGTCCCAGCATTTT
CDR3aa: CSAREAGTGDMSQHF

v_gene: TRBV7-9
d_gene: TRBD2
abundance: NA
j_gene: TRBJ2-7
CDR3nt: TGTGCCAGCAGCTTAGGACCATTGGCGGTAGCGGGGGGCTACGAGCAGTACTTC
CDR3aa: CASSLGPLAVAGGYEQYF

v_gene: TRBV9
d_gene: TRBD2
abundance: many
j_gene: TRBJ2-7
CDR3nt: TGTGCCAGCAGCACCACTGGGAGGGTCCACGAGCAGTACTTC
CDR3aa: CASSTTGRVHEQYF

v_gene: TRBV7-9
d_gene: NA
abundance: NA
j_gene: TRBJ2-3
CDR3nt: TGTGCCAGCAGCCCAGAGGGTGGATACAGCACAGATACGCAGTATTTT
CDR3aa: CASSPEGGYSTDTQYF

v_gene: TRBV6-1
d_gene: TRBD1
abundance: NA
j_gene: TRBJ2-7
CDR3nt: TGTGCCAGCAGTGAAGTTTCTCGGGACAGGGTTTTC
CDR3aa: CASSEVSRDRVF

v_gene: TRBV20-1
d_gene: NA
abundance: many
j_gene: TRBJ2-1
CDR3nt: TGCAGTGCTAGAGTGGTAGGGATGAGGAATGAGCAGTTCTTC
CDR3aa: CSARVVGMRNEQFF

v_gene: TRBV9
d_gene: TRBD1
abundance: many
j_gene: TRBJ1-2
CDR3nt: TGTGCCAGCAGCGCCGGACAGGGGGCTAACTATGGCTACACCTTC
CDR3aa: CASSAGQGANYGYTF

v_gene: TRBV4-1
d_gene: TRBD2
abundance: NA
j_gene: TRBJ2-3
CDR3nt: TGCGCCAGCAGCCCAGGCGGGCGGGGGAGCACAGATACGCAGTATTTT
CDR3aa: CASSPGGRGSTDTQYF

v_gene: TRBV5-1
d_gene: NA
abundance: NA
j_gene: TRBJ1-1
CDR3nt: TGCGCCAGCAGCTTAGGGGATACTATCACTGAAGCTTTCTTT
CDR3aa: CASSLGDTITEAFF

v_gene: TRBV21-1
d_gene: NA
abundance: NA
j_gene: TRBJ1-2
CDR3nt: TGTGCCAGCAGCAAGGACAGGGGAATAACTAGCTATGGCTACACCTTC
CDR3aa: CASSKDRGITSYGYTF

v_gene: TRBV5-1
d_gene: TRBD2
abundance: many
j_gene: TRBJ2-3
CDR3nt: TGCGCCAGCAGCTTGGACGTAGCGGGGAGCACAGATACGCAGTATTTT
CDR3aa: CASSLDVAGSTDTQYF

v_gene: TRBV16
d_gene: NA
abundance: many
j_gene: TRBJ2-3
CDR3nt: TGTGCCAGCAGCCAATCTAGGTTCACGGAGTATTTT
CDR3aa: CASSQSRFTEYF

v_gene: TRBV5-1
d_gene: NA
abundance: many
j_gene: TRBJ2-3
CDR3nt: TGCGCCAGCAGCTTGTCCCTAGTCTCAAGCACAGATACGCAGTATTTT
CDR3aa: CASSLSLVSSTDTQYF

v_gene: TRBV5-1
d_gene: TRBD1
abundance: NA
j_gene: TRBJ2-1
CDR3nt: TGCGCCAGCAGCTTGGCCAGTAAGACAGGGGGCGAGAATGAGCAGTTCTTC
CDR3aa: CASSLASKTGGENEQFF

v_gene: TRBV20-1
d_gene: NA
abundance: NA
j_gene: TRBJ2-2
CDR3nt: TGCAGTGCTACACCGCACCTTAACACCGGGGAGCTGTTTTTT
CDR3aa: CSATPHLNTGELFF

v_gene: TRBV27
d_gene: NA
abundance: NA
j_gene: TRBJ2-2
CDR3nt: TGTGCCAGCAGTTCGGGCTTGGGGCGGCACACCGGGGAGCTGTTTTTT
CDR3aa: CASSSGLGRHTGELFF

v_gene: TRBV15
d_gene: TRBD1
abundance: few
j_gene: TRBJ2-2
CDR3nt: TGTGCCACCAGCTGGAAGTGGACAGGGTTGGTCGGGGAGCTGTTTTTT
CDR3aa: CATSWKWTGLVGELFF

v_gene: TRBV29-1
d_gene: NA
abundance: NA
j_gene: TRBJ2-1
CDR3nt: TGCAGCGCCCTGTGGCTAGGGGAGCAGTTCTTC
CDR3aa: CSALWLGEQFF

v_gene: TRBV20-1
d_gene: TRBD1
abundance: many
j_gene: TRBJ1-2
CDR3nt: TGCAGTGCTACCACCGGGACAGTCATGGACTATGGCTACACCTTC
CDR3aa: CSATTGTVMDYGYTF

v_gene: TRBV20-1
d_gene: NA
abundance: NA
j_gene: TRBJ1-5
CDR3nt: TGCAGTGCGAGGTCCCCCAGGGACCTCAATCAGCCCCAGCATTTT
CDR3aa: CSARSPRDLNQPQHF

v_gene: TRBV7-2
d_gene: TRBD1
abundance: many
j_gene: TRBJ1-2
CDR3nt: TGTGCCAGCAGCTCCCAGACAGGGGGCGGCTATGGCTACACCTTC
CDR3aa: CASSSQTGGGYGYTF

v_gene: TRBV6-1
d_gene: NA
abundance: many
j_gene: TRBJ1-2
CDR3nt: TGTGCCAGCAGTCAACCCGACAGGCGCTACACCTTC
CDR3aa: CASSQPDRRYTF

v_gene: TRBV6-2/TRBV6-3
d_gene: NA
abundance: many
j_gene: TRBJ2-7
CDR3nt: TGTGCCAGCACCTCACCCGGGGGCCGCTACGAGCAGTACTTC
CDR3aa: CASTSPGGRYEQYF

v_gene: TRBV7-9
d_gene: NA
abundance: many
j_gene: TRBJ2-1
CDR3nt: TGTGCCAGCAGCTTACCAGGTCTTCAAGGGAATGAGCAGTTCTTC
CDR3aa: CASSLPGLQGNEQFF

v_gene: TRBV7-2
d_gene: NA
abundance: NA
j_gene: TRBJ2-1
CDR3nt: TGTGCCAGCAGCTTCATCCCCCTAAACTTGCCCTACAATGAGCAGTTCTTC
CDR3aa: CASSFIPLNLPYNEQFF

v_gene: TRBV5-1
d_gene: NA
abundance: many
j_gene: TRBJ2-5
CDR3nt: TGCGCCAGCTATAGGTCTCCCGGGGAGACCCAGTACTTC
CDR3aa: CASYRSPGETQYF

v_gene: TRBV3-1
d_gene: TRBD2
abundance: NA
j_gene: TRBJ2-2
CDR3nt: TGTGCCAGCAGCCCGGGACTAGCGGGTCCCACCGGGGAGCTGTTTTTT
CDR3aa: CASSPGLAGPTGELFF

v_gene: TRBV7-9
d_gene: NA
abundance: many
j_gene: TRBJ2-7
CDR3nt: TGTGCCAGCAGCTTAGTAGCTGAGCAGTACTTC
CDR3aa: CASSLVAEQYF

v_gene: TRBV7-7
d_gene: NA
abundance: many
j_gene: TRBJ1-1
CDR3nt: TGTGCCAGCAGCCGACAGGAGAACACTGAAGCTTTCTTT
CDR3aa: CASSRQENTEAFF

v_gene: TRBV13
d_gene: TRBD2
abundance: NA
j_gene: TRBJ2-1
CDR3nt: TGTGCCAGCAGCCGTGGCGGGGGGGCCGACAATAAGCAGTTCTTC
CDR3aa: CASSRGGGADNKQFF

v_gene: TRBV30
d_gene: NA
abundance: NA
j_gene: TRBJ1-1
CDR3nt: TGTGCCTGCCGTGGGGGATGGAGCACTGAAGCTTTCTTT
CDR3aa: CACRGGWSTEAFF

v_gene: TRBV5-1
d_gene: TRBD1
abundance: many
j_gene: TRBJ2-2
CDR3nt: TGCGCCAGCAGCTTGCAAGGGGGCAGAGGGAAAACCGGGGAGCTGTTTTTT
CDR3aa: CASSLQGGRGKTGELFF